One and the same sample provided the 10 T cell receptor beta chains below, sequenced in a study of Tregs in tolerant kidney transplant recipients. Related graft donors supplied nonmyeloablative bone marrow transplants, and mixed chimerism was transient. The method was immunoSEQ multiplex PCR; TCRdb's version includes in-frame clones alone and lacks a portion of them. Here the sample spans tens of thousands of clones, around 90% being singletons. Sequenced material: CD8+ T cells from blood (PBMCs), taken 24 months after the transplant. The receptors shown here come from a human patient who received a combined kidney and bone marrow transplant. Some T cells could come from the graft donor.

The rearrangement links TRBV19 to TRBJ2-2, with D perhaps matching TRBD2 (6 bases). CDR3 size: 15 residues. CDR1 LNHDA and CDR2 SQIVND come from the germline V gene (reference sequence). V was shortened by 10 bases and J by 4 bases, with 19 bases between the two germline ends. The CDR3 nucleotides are TGTGCCACTAGCACTATTCGGGAGTCCACCGGGGAGCTGTTTTTT. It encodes CATSTIRESTGELFF.

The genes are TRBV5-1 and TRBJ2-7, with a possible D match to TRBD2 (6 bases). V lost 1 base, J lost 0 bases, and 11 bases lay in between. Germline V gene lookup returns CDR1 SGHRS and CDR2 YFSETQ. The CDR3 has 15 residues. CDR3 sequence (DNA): TGCGCCAGCAGCTTGTCAGGGAGGTACTCCTACGAGCAGTACTTC. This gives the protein CASSLSGRYSYEQYF.

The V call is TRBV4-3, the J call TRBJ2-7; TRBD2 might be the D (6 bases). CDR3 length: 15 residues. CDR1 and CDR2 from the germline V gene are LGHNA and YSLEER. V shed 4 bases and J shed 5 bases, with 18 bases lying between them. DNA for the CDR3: TGCGCCAGCAGCCGCGTCCGGGCCCCGGGGGACGAGCAGTACTTC. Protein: CASSRVRAPGDEQYF.

CDR3 bases: TGTGCCAGCAGCTTAGTTCTGACAGATACGCAGTATTTT. It specifies CASSLVLTDTQYF. The chain recombines TRBV11-2 with TRBJ2-3; the D is unclear. Germline CDR1 SGHAT, CDR2 FQNNGV. The length of the CDR3 is 13 residues. With 1 base removed from V and 3 bases from J, the gap between germline ends came to 5 bases.

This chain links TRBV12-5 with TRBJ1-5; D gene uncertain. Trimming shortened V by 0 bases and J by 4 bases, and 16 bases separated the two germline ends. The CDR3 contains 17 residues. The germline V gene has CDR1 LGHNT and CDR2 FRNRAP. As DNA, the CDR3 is TGTGCTAGTGGTTTGGTAGGTCCTGGGAGAGGGAATCAGCCCCAGCATTTT. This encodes CASGLVGPGRGNQPQHF.

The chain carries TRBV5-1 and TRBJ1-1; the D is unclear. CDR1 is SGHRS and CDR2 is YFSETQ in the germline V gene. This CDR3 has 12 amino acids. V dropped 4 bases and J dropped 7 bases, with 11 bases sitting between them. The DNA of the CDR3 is TGCGCCAGCAGCCATCGGGAGGATGAAGCTTTCTTT. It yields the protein CASSHREDEAFF.

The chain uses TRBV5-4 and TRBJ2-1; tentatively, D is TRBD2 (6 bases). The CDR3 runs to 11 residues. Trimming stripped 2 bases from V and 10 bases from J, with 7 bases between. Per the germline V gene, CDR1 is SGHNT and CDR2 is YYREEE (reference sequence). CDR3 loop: CASSFGGEQFF. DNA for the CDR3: TGTGCCAGCAGCTTCGGGGGAGAGCAGTTCTTC.

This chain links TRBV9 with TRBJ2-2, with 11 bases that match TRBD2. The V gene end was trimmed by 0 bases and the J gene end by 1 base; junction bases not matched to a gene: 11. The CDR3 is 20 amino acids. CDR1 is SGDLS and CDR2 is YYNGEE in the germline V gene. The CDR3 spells CASSVDDGLAGEENTGELFF. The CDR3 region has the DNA TGTGCCAGCAGCGTAGACGATGGACTAGCGGGCGAAGAGAACACCGGGGAGCTGTTTTTT.

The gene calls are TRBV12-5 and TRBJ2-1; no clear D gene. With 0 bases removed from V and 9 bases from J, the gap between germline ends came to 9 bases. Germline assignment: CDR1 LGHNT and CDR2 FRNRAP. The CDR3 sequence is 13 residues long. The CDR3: CASGLVSGPEQFF. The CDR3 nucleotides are TGTGCTAGTGGTTTGGTCTCGGGTCCTGAGCAGTTCTTC.

CDR3 loop: CSVVVQGRDYGYTF. CDR3 DNA: TGCAGCGTTGTCGTTCAGGGCCGAGACTATGGCTACACCTTC. The chain couples TRBV29-1 to TRBJ1-2; a possible D gene is TRBD1 (5 bases). Germline V gene lookup returns CDR1 SQVTM and CDR2 ANQGSEA. CDR3 length: 14 residues. V dropped 4 bases and J dropped 3 bases, with 15 bases sitting between them.